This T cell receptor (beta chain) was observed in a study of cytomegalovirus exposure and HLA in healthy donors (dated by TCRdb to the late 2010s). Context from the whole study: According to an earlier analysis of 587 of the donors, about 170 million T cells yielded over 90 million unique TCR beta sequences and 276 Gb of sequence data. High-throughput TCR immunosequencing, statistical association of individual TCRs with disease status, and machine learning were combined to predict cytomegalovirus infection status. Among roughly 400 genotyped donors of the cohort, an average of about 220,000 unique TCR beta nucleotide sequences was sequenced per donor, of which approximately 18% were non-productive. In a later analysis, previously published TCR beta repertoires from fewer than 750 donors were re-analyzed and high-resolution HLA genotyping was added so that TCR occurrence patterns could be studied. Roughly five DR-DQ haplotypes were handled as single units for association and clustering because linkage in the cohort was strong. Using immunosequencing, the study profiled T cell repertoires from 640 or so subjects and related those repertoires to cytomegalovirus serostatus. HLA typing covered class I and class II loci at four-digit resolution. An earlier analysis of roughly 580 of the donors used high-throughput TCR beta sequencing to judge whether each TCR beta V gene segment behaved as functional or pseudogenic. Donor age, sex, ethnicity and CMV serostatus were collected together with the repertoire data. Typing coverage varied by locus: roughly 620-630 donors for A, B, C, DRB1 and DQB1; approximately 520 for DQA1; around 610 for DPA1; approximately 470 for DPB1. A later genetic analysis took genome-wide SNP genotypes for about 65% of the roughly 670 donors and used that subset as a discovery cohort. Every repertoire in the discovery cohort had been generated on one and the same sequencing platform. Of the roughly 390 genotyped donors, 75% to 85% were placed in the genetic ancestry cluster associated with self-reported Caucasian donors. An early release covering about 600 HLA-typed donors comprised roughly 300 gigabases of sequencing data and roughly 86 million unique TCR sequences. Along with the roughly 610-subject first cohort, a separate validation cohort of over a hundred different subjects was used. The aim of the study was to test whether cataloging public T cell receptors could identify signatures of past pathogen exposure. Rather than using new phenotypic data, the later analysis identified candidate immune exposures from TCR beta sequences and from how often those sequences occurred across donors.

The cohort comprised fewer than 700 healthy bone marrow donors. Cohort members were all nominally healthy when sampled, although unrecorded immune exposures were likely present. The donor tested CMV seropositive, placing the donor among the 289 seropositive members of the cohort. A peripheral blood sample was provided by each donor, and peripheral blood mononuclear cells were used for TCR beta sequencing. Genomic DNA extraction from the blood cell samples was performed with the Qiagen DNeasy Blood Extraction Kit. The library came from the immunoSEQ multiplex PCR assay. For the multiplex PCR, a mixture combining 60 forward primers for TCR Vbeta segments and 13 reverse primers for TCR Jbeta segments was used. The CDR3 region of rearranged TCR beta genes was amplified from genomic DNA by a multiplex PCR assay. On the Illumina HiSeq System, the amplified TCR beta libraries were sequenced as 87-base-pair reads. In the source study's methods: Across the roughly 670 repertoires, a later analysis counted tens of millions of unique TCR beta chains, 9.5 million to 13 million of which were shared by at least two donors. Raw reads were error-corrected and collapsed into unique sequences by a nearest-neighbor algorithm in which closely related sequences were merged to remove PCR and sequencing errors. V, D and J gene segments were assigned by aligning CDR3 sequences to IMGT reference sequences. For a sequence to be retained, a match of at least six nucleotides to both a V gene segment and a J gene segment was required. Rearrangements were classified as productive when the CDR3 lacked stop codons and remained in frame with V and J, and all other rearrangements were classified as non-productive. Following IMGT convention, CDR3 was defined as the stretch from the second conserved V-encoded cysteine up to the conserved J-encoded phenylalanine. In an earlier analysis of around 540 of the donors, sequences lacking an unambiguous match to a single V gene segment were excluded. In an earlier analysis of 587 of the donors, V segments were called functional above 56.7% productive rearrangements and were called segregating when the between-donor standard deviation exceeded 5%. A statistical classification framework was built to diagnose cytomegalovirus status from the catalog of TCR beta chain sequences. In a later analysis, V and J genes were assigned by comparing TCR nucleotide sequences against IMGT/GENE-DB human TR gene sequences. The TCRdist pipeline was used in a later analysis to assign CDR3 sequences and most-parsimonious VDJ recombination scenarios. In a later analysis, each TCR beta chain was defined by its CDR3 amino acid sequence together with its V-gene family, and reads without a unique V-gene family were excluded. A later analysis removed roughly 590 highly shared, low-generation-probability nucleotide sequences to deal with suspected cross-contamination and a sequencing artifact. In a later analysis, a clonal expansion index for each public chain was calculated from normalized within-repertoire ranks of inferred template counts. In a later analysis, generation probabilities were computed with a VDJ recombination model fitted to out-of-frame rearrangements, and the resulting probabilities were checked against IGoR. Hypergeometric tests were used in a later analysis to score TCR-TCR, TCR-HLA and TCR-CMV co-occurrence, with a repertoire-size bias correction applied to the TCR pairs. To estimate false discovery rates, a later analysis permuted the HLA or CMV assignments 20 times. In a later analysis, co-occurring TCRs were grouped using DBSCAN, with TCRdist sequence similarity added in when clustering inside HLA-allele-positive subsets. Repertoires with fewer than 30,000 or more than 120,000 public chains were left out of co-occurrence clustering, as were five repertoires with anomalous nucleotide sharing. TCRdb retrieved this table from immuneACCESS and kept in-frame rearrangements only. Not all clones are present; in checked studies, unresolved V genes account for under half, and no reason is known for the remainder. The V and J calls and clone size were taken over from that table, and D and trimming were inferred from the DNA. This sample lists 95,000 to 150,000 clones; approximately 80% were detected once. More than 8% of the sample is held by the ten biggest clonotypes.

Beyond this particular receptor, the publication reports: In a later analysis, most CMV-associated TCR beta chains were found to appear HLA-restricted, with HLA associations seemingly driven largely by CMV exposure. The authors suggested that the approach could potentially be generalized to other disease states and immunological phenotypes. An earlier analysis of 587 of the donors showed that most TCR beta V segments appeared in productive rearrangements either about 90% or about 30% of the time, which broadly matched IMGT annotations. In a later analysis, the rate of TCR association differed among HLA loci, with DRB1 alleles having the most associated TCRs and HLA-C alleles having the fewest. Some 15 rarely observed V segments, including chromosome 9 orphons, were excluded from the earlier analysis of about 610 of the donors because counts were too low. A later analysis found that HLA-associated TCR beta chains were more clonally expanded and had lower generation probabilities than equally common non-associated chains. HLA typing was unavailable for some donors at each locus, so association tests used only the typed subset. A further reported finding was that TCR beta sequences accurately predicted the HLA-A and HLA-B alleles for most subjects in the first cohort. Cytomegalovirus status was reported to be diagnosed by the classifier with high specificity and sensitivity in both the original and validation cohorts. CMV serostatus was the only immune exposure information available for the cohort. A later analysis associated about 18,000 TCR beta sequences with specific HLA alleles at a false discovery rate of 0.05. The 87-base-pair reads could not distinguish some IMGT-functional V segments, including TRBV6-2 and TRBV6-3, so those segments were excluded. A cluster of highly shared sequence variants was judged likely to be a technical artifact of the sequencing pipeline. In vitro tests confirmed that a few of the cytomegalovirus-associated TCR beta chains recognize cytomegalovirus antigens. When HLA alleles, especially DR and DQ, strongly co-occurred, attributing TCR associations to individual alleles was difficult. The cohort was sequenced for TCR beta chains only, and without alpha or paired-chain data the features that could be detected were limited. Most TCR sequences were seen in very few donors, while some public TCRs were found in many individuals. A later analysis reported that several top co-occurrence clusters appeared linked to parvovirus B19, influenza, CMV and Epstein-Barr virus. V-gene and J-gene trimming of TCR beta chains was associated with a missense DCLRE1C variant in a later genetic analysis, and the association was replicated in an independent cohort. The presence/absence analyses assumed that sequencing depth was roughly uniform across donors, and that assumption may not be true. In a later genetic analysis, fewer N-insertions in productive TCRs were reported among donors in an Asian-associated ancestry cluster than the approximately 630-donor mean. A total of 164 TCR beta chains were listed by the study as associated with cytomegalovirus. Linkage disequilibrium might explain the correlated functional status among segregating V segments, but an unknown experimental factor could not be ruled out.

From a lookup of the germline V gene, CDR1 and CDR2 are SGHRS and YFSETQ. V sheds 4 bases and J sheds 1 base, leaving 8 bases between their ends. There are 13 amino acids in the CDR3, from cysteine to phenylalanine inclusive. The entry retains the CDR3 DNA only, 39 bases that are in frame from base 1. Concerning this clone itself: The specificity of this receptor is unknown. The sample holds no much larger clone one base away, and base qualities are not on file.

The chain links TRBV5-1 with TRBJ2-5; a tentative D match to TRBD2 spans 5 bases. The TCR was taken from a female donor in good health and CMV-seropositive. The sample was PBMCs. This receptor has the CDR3 CASSRGFQETQYF. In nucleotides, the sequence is TGCGCCAGCAGCCGGGGATTCCAAGAGACCCAGTACTTC.